This T cell receptor (beta chain) was captured by sequencing in a study of cytomegalovirus exposure and HLA in healthy donors. This CDR3 has 14 amino acids. V lost 2 bases to trimming and J lost 4 bases, with 10 bases between them. Germline CDR1 SGHRS, CDR2 YFSETQ. Only in-frame clones appear in the TCRdb table, and some are missing; sequencing was by immunoSEQ multiplex PCR. The data hold around 150,000 clones, with 88% observed a single time. This rearrangement joins TRBV5-1 to TRBJ2-1; a weak D match, TRBD1 (6 bases). Sequenced sample: PBMCs. The sequence was collected from a woman aged 18-29 years in good health and CMV-seropositive. The CDR3 DNA sequence: TGCGCCAGCAGCTTCGCGACAGGATACAATGAGCAGTTCTTC. Encoded protein: CASSFATGYNEQFF.